This T cell receptor (beta chain) was identified during a study of identical twins. Template switching introduced a universal primer site, and the cDNA bore unique molecular identifiers. In TCRdb, the 5' RACE reads were re-called with MiXCR into one record per CDR3 protein. The profile shows 550,000 to 700,000 distinct CDR3 sequences, more than 9% of them singletons. As concerns this clonotype: Its specificity is unknown.

Whole-study results and caveats: Among out-of-frame alpha sequences shared by twins, low generation probability occurred in excess.

This sample was also put to use in a study of yellow fever vaccine responses in identical twins. Per that paper: Twins' T cell vaccine responses reportedly looked partly convergent, partly personalized.

The sequenced material came from PBMCs. This clonotype originated in a woman in her late teens or twenties in good health.

The CDR3 DNA is TGTGCTAGCCCTATAGAGGGGGACCTTAAAACGAACACCGGGGAGCTGTTTTTT. As protein: CASPIEGDLKTNTGELFF. V gene TRBV7-7 combines with J gene TRBJ2-2; D perhaps matches TRBD1 (6 bases). Germline CDR1 SSHAT, CDR2 FNYEAQ (reference sequence). The CDR3 has 18 amino acids.